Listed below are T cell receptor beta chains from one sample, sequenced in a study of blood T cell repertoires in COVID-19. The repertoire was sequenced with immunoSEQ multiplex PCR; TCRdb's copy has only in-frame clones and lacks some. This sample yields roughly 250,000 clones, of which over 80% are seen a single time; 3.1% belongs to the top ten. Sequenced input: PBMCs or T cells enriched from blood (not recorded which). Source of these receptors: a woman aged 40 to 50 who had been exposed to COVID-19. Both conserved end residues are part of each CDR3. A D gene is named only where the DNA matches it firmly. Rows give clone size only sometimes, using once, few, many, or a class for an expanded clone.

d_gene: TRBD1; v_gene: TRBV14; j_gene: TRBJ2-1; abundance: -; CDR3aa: CASSQLQGLYEQFF; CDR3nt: TGTGCCAGCAGCCAATTACAGGGGCTTTATGAGCAGTTCTTC
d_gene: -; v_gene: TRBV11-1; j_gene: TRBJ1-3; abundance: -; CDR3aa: CASSAQGYSGNTIYF; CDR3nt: TGTGCCAGCAGCGCACAGGGATACTCTGGAAACACCATATATTTT
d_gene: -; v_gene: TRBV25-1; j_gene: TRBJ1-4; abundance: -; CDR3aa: CASSLPGGTNEKLFF; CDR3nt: TGTGCCAGCAGCCTACCAGGAGGGACTAATGAAAAACTGTTTTTT
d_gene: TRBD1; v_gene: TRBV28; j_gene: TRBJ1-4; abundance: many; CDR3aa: CASSPPPGTGDEKLFF; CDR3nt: TGTGCCAGCAGTCCACCCCCGGGGACAGGTGATGAAAAACTGTTTTTT
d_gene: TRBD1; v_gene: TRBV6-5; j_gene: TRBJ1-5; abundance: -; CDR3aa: CASSRTGGVQPQHF; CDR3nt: TGTGCCAGCAGTCGGACAGGGGGCGTTCAGCCCCAGCATTTT
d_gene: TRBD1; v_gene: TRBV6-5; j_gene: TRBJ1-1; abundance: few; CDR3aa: CASSSNRGMNTEAFF; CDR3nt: TGTGCCAGCAGTTCTAACAGGGGGATGAACACTGAAGCTTTCTTT
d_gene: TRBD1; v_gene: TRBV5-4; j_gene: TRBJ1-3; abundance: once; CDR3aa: CASSPGQGAFGNTIYF; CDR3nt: TGTGCCAGCAGCCCGGGACAGGGGGCCTTTGGAAACACCATATATTTT
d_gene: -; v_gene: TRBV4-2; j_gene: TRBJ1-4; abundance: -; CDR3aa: CASSQDSATNEKLFF; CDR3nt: TGTGCCAGCAGCCAAGATTCTGCAACTAATGAAAAACTGTTTTTT
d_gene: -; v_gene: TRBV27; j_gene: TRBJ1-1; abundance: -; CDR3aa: CASSVGDLLMNTEAFF; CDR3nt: TGTGCCAGCAGTGTAGGAGACCTCCTCATGAACACTGAAGCTTTCTTT
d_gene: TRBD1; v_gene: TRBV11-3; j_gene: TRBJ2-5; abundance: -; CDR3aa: CASSLGITGGAGETQYF; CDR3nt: TGTGCCAGCAGCTTAGGGATAACAGGGGGCGCGGGAGAGACCCAGTACTTC
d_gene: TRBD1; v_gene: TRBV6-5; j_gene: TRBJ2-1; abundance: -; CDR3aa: CASSDTIRDREFF; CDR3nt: TGTGCCAGCAGCGATACTATCCGGGACAGGGAGTTCTTC
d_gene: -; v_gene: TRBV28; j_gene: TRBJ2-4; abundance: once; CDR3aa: CASSLISPRWNIQYF; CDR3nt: TGTGCCAGCAGTTTAATTTCTCCCAGATGGAACATTCAGTACTTC
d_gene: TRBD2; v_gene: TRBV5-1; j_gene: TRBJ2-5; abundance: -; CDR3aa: CASSLMEGLGLAGRRSKETQYF; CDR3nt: TGCGCCAGCAGCTTGATGGAGGGGTTGGGACTAGCGGGGCGGCGTTCCAAGGAGACCCAGTACTTC
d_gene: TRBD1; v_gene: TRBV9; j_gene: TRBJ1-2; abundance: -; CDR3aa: CASSGGGTGIFGYTF; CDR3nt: TGTGCCAGCAGCGGTGGGGGGACAGGGATTTTTGGCTACACCTTC
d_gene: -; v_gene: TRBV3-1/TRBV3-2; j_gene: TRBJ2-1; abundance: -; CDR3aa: CASSQDAGSYNEQFF; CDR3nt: TGTGCCAGCAGCCAAGATGCCGGCTCCTACAATGAGCAGTTCTTC
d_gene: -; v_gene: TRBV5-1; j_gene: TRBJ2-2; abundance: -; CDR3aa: CASSWTRNTGELFF; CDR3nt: TGTGCCAGCAGCTGGACAAGGAACACCGGGGAGCTGTTTTTT
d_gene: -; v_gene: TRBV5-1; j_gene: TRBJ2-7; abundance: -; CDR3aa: CASSSPPGGHVF; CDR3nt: TGCGCCAGCAGCTCCCCCCCCGGAGGTCATGTCTTC
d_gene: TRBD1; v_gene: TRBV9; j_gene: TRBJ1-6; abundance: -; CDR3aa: CASSPGTGGWGTSSYNSPLHF; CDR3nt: TGTGCCAGCAGCCCCGGGACAGGGGGCTGGGGGACGAGCTCCTATAATTCACCCCTCCACTTT
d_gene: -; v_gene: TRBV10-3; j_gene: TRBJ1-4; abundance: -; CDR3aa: CAISEGGTNEKLFF; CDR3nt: TGTGCCATCAGTGAGGGGGGGACTAATGAAAAACTGTTTTTT
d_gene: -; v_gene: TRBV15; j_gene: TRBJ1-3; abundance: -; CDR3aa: CATSRDRRDRRSGNTIYF; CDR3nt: TGTGCCACCAGCAGAGACCGGCGAGACAGGCGATCTGGAAACACCATATATTTT
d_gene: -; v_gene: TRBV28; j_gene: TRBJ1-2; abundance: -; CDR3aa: CASSLSSYGYTF; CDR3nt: TGTGCCAGCAGTTTGTCGTCCTATGGCTACACCTTC
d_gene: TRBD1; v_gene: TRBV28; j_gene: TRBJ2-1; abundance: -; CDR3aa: CASSSNFNRDRWAYGQFF; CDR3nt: TGTGCCAGCAGTTCCAACTTTAACCGGGACAGGTGGGCGTATGGGCAGTTCTTC
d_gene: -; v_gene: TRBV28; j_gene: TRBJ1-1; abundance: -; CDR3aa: CASSLQSGRGEAFF; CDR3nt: TGTGCCAGCAGTTTACAATCCGGGAGGGGTGAAGCTTTCTTT
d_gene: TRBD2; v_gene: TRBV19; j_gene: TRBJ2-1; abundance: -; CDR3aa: CASSILTSGGSIIYNEQFF; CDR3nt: TGTGCCAGTAGTATTCTGACTAGCGGGGGGTCTATAATTTACAATGAGCAGTTCTTC
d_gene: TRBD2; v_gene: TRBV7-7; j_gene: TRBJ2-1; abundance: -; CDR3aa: CASSSSAGVSYNEQFF; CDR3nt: TGTGCTAGCAGCTCATCAGCGGGAGTGTCATACAATGAGCAGTTCTTC
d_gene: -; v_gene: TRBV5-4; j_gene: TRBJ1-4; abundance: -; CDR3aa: CASSLELEKLFF; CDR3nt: TGTGCCAGCAGCTTGGAACTTGAAAAACTGTTTTTT
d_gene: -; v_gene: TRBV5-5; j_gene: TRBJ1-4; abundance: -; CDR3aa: CASSLHQEKLFF; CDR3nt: TGTGCCAGCAGCTTGCATCAGGAAAAACTGTTTTTT
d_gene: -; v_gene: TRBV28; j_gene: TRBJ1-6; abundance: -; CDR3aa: CASRGPNSPLHF; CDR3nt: TGTGCCAGCAGGGGCCCTAATTCACCCCTCCACTTT
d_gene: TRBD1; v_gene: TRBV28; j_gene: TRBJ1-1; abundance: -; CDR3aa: CASSTHRGPGDTEAFF; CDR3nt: TGTGCCAGCAGTACTCACAGGGGGCCTGGGGACACTGAAGCTTTCTTT
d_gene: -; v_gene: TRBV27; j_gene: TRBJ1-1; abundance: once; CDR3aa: CASSLREGSTEAFF; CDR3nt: TGTGCCAGCAGTCTCAGGGAGGGGAGCACTGAAGCTTTCTTT
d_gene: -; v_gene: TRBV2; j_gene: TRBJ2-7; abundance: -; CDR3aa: CASNSAGRPSYEQYF; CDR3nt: TGTGCCAGCAACTCAGCAGGTAGACCCTCCTACGAGCAGTACTTC
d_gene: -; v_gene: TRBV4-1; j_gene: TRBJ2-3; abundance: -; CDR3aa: CASSQELRTGRIDTQYF; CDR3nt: TGCGCCAGCAGCCAAGAGCTTAGAACTGGGAGGATAGATACGCAGTATTTT
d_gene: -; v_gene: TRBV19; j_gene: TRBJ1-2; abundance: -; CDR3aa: CASSMIGTTPWSYTF; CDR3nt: TGTGCCAGTAGTATGATAGGGACAACACCCTGGAGCTACACCTTC
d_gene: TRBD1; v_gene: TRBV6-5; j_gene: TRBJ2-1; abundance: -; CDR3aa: CASSYIGQGAWNEQFF; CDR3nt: TGTGCCAGCAGTTACATTGGGCAGGGGGCATGGAATGAGCAGTTCTTC
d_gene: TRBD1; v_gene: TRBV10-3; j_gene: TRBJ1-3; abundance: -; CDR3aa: CAINRGGNTIYF; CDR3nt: TGTGCCATCAACAGGGGGGGAAACACCATATATTTT
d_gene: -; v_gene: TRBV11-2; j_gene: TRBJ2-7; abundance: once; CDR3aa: CASSFGGEQYF; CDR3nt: TGTGCCAGCAGCTTCGGCGGCGAGCAGTACTTC
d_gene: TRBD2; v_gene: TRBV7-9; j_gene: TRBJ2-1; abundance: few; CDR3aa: CASSPVAGPLNEQFF; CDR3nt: TGTGCCAGCAGCCCCGTAGCGGGACCCTTGAATGAGCAGTTCTTC
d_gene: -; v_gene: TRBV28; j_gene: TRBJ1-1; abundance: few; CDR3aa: CASSMTPEAFF; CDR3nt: TGTGCCAGCAGTATGACACCTGAAGCTTTCTTT
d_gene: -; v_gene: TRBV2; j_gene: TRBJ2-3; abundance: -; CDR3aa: CASTLGSTDTQYF; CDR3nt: TGTGCCAGCACCCTAGGTAGCACAGATACGCAGTATTTT
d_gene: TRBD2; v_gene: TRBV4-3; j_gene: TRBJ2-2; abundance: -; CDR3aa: CASSQDDLAGYTGELFF; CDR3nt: TGCGCCAGCAGCCAAGATGACCTAGCGGGATACACCGGGGAGCTGTTTTTT
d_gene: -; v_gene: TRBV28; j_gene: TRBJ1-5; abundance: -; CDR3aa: CASRAAGLSNQPQHF; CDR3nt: TGTGCCAGCCGAGCCGCAGGGTTAAGCAATCAGCCCCAGCATTTT
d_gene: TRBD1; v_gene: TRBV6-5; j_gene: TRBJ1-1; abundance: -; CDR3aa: CASRGTVSLNTEAFF; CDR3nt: TGTGCCAGCAGGGGGACAGTATCCTTGAACACTGAAGCTTTCTTT
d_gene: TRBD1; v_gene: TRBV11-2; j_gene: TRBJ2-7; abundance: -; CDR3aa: CASSLEQGARGEQYF; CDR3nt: TGTGCCAGCAGCTTAGAACAGGGGGCGCGAGGAGAGCAGTACTTC
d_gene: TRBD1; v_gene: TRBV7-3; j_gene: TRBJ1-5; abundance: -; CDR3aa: CASSPYGGGDQPQHF; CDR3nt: TGTGCCAGCAGCCCGTACGGAGGGGGCGATCAGCCCCAGCATTTT
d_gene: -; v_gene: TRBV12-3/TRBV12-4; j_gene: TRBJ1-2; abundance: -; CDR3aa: CASSSPAGEGYTF; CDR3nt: TGTGCCAGCAGTTCCCCTGCGGGGGAGGGCTACACCTTC
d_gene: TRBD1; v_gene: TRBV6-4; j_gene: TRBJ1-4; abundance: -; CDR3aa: CASSADRGRCTNEKLFF; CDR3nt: TGTGCCAGCAGTGCGGACAGGGGACGATGTACTAATGAAAAACTGTTTTTT
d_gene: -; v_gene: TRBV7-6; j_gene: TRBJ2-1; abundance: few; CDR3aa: CASSLSGDEQFF; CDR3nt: TGTGCCAGCAGCTTATCAGGGGATGAGCAGTTCTTC
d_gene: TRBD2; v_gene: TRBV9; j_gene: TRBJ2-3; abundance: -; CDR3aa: CASSVRPQGLAGVRWDTQYF; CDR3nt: TGTGCCAGCAGCGTACGTCCCCAAGGACTAGCGGGAGTTCGGTGGGATACGCAGTATTTT
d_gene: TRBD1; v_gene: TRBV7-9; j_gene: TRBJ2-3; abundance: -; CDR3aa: CASSPGTGEFTDTQYF; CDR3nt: TGTGCCAGCAGCCCGGGGACAGGGGAGTTCACAGATACGCAGTATTTT
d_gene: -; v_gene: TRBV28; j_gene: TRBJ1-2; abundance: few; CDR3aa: CASSSGAYGYTF; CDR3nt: TGTGCCAGCAGTTCAGGGGCCTATGGCTACACCTTC
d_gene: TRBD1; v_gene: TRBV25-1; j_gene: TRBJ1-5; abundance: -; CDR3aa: CASSDGVGAGGSQPQHF; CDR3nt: TGTGCCAGCAGTGACGGGGTGGGGGCAGGGGGGAGTCAGCCCCAGCATTTT
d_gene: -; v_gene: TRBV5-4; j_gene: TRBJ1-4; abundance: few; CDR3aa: CASSTKTGANEKLFF; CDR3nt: TGTGCCAGCAGCACAAAGACAGGAGCCAATGAAAAACTGTTTTTT
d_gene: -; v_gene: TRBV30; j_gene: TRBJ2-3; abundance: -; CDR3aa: CAWRGPADTQYF; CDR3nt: TGTGCCTGGAGGGGGCCGGCAGATACGCAGTATTTT
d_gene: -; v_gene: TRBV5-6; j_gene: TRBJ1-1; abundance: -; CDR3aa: CASSLSGTEAFF; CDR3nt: TGTGCCAGCAGCTTGTCGGGCACTGAAGCTTTCTTT